This T cell receptor (beta chain) stems from a study of cytomegalovirus exposure and HLA in healthy donors. Findings of the study overall: Trimming of TCR beta V- and J-genes showed a link, identified in a later analysis, to a missense DCLRE1C variant. Some 150 TCR beta chains were listed as cytomegalovirus-associated. When analyzed later, the rates of TCR association showed variation by HLA locus, with DRB1 the most and HLA-C the fewest. A highly shared variant cluster was judged a likely technical artifact.

This PCR relied on a set of 60 Vbeta primers and 13 Jbeta primers. TCRdb's table, derived via immunoSEQ multiplex PCR, lists solely in-frame clones and lacks some. The sample carries a few hundred thousand clones, over 70% recorded once. The table lists this clone with a count of one. Antigen specificity is unknown. Source material: PBMCs. The TCR sequence derives from an older woman in good health and CMV-seropositive.

CDR3 nucleotide sequence: TGCAGCGTTGAAGTCTCAGAGGTCACTGAAGCTTTCTTT. This sequence encodes CSVEVSEVTEAFF. The chain links TRBV29-1 to TRBJ1-1; no reliable D call. CDR1 is SQVTM and CDR2 is ANQGSEA in the germline V gene. V lost 1 base and J lost 4, with 10 bases in between. The length of the CDR3 is 13 residues. Drawing the rest from reference TRBV29-1 and TRBJ1-1, the complete variable domain is SAVISQKPSRDICQRGTSLTIQCQVDSQVTMMFWYRQQPGQSLTLIATANQGSEATYESGFVIDKFPISRPNLTFSTLTVSNMSPEDSSIYLCSVEVSEVTEAFFGQGTRLTVV.